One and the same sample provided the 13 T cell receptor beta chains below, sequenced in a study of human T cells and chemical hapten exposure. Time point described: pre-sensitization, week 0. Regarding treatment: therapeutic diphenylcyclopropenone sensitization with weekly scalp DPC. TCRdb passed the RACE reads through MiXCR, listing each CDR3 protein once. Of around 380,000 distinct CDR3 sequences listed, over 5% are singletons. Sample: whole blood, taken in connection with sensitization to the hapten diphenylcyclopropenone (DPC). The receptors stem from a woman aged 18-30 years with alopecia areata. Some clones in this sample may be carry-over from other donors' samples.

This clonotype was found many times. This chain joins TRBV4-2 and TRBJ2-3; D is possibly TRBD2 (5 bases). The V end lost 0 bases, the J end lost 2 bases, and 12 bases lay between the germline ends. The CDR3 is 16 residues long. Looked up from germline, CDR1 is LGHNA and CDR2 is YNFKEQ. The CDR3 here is CASSQEGGTPTDTQYF. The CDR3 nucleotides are TGTGCCAGCAGCCAAGAAGGAGGTACCCCCACAGATACGCAGTATTTT.

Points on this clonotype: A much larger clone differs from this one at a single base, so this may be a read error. The CDR3 loop reads CAGSPDTSTEQFF. The CDR3 DNA sequence: TGTGCCGGCAGTCCTGATACTAGCACTGAGCAGTTCTTC. The chain is built from TRBV9 and TRBJ2-1; D might be TRBD2 (6 bases). CDR1 and CDR2 (germline): SGDLS, YYNGEE. This CDR3 region has 13 residues.

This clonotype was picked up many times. CDR3 sequence (DNA): TGCAGTGCTCCGACGGTGACGACTGAAGCTTTCTTT. It translates to CSAPTVTTEAFF. The chain recombines TRBV20-1 with TRBJ1-1; no clear D. Germline CDR1 and CDR2: DFQATT and SNEGSKA (reference sequence). There are 12 residues in the CDR3. Deletions cut 5 bases from V and 5 bases from J, with 12 bases between.

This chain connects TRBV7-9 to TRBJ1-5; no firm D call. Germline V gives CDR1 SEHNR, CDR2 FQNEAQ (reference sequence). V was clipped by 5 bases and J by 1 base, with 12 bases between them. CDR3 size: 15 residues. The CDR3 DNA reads TGTGCCAGCAGCCCGCGGGGAGGAAGCAATCAGCCCCAGCATTTT. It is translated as CASSPRGGSNQPQHF.

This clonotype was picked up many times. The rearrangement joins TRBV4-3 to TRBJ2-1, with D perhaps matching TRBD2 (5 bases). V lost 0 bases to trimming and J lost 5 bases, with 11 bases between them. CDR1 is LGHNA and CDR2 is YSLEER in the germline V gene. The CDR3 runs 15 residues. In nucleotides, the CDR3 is TGCGCCAGCAGCCAAGAAGGACTCGGGGACAATGAGCAGTTCTTC. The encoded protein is CASSQEGLGDNEQFF.

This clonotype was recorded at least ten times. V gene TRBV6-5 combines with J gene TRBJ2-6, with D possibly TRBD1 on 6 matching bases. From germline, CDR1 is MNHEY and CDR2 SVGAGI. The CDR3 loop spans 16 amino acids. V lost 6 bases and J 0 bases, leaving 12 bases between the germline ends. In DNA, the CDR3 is TGTGCCAGCAGGGGACACCCGAACTCTGGGGCCAACGTCCTGACTTTC. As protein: CASRGHPNSGANVLTF.

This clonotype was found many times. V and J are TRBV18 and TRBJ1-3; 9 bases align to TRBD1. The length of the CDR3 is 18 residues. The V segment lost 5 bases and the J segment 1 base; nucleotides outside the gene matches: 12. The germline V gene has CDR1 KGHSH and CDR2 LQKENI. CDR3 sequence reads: CASSVISGTGSSGNTIYF. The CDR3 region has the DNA TGTGCCAGCTCAGTAATCTCCGGGACAGGGTCTTCTGGAAACACCATATATTTT.

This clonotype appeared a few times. In DNA, the CDR3 is TGTGCCAGCAGCTTAGCCGGGCCACAAAGAGATACGCAGTATTTT. Translating gives CASSLAGPQRDTQYF. The J gene is TRBJ2-3, the V gene TRBV5-4; D unresolved. This CDR3 comprises 15 residues. Germline-derived CDR1 and CDR2 are SGHNT and YYREEE (reference sequence). V was clipped by 2 bases and J by 5 bases, with 15 bases between them. The full variable domain, with the rest looked up from reference TRBV5-4 and TRBJ2-3, is ETGVTQSPTHLIKTRGQQVTLRCSSQSGHNTVSWYQQALGQGPQFIFQYYREEENGRGNFPPRFSGLQFPNYSSELNVNALELDDSALYLCASSLAGPQRDTQYFGPGTRLTVL.

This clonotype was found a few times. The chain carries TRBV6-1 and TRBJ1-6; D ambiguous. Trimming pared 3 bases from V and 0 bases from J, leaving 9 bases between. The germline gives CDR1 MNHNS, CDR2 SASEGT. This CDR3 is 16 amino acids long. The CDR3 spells CASSDDSSSYNSPLHF. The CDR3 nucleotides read TGTGCCAGCAGTGATGACTCGAGCTCCTATAATTCACCCCTCCACTTT.

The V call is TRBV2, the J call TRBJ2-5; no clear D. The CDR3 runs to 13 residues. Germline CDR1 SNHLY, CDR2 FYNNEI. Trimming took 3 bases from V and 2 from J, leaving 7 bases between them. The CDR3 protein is CASSDEVQETQYF. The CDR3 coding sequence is TGTGCCAGCAGTGACGAAGTGCAAGAGACCCAGTACTTC. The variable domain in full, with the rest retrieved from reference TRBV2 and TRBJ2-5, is EPEVTQTPSHQVTQMGQEVILRCVPISNHLYFYWYRQILGQKVEFLVSFYNNEISEKSEIFDDQFSVERPDGSNFTLKIRSTKLEDSAMYFCASSDEVQETQYFGPGTRLLVL.

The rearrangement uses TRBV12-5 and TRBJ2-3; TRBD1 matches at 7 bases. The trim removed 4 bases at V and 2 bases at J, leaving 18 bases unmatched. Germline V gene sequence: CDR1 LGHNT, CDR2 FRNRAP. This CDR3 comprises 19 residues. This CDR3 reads CASGYPDGQADTYTDTQYF. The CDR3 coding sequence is TGTGCTAGTGGTTACCCCGACGGACAGGCGGATACGTACACAGATACGCAGTATTTT.

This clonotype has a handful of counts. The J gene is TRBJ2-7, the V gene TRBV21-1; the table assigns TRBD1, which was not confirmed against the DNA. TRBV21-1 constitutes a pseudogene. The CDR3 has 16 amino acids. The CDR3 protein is CASSVFRDGKLYEQYF. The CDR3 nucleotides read TGTGCCAGCAGCGTCTTCCGGGACGGTAAACTCTACGAGCAGTACTTC.

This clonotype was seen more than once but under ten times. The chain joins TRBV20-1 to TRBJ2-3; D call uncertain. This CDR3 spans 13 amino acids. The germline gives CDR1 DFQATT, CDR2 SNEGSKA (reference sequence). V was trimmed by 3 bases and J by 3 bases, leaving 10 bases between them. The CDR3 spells CSARGIMTDTQYF. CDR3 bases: TGCAGTGCTAGGGGAATTATGACAGATACGCAGTATTTT.